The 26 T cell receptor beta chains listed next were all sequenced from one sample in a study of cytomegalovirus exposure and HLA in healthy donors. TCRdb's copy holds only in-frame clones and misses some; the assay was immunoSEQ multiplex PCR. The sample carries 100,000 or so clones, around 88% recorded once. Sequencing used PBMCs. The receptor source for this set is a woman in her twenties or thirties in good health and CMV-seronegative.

The CDR3 bases are TGTGCCAGCAGCGATCGGACGGGGATTAGGTATGGCTACACCTTC. It codes for CASSDRTGIRYGYTF. This chain links TRBV21-1 with TRBJ1-2. TRBV21-1 corresponds to a pseudogene. The CDR3 spans 15 residues.

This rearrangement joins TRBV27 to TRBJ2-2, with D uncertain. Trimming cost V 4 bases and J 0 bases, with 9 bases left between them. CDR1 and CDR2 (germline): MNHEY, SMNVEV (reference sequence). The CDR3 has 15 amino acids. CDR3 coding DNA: TGTGCCAGCAGTTATGGCGGTACGAACACCGGGGAGCTGTTTTTT. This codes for CASSYGGTNTGELFF.

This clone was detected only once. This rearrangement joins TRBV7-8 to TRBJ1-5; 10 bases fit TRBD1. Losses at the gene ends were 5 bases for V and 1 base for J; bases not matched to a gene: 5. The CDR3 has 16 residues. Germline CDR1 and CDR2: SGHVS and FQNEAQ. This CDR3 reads CASSPRQGASNQPQHF. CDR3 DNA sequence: TGTGCCAGCAGCCCCCGACAGGGGGCAAGCAATCAGCCCCAGCATTTT.

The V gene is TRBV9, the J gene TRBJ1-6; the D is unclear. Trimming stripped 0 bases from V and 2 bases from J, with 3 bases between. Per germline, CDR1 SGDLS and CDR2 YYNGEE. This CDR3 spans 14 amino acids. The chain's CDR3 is CASSVAAYNSPLHF. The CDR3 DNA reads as TGTGCCAGCAGCGTAGCCGCCTATAATTCACCCCTCCACTTT.

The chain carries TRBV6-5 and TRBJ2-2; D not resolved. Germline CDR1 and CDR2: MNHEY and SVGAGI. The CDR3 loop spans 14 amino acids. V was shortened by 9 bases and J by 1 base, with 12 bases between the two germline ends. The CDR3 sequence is CASFGGLNTGELFF. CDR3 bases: TGTGCCAGTTTCGGCGGCCTGAACACCGGGGAGCTGTTTTTT.

CDR3 loop: CASSLGAGELFF. DNA for the CDR3: TGTGCCAGCAGCTTAGGAGCCGGGGAGCTGTTTTTT. V gene TRBV9 combines with J gene TRBJ2-2; D is uncertain. V lost 4 bases to trimming and J lost 6 bases, with 7 bases between them. The CDR3 contains 12 residues. The germline V gene encodes CDR1 SGDLS and CDR2 YYNGEE.

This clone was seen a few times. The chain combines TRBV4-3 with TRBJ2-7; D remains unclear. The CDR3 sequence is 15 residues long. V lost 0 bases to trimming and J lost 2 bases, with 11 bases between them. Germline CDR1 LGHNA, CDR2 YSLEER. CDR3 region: CASSQDLLRAYEQYF. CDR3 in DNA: TGCGCCAGCAGCCAAGATTTGCTCCGAGCCTACGAGCAGTACTTC.

The CDR3 loop reads CASSPFRQGIGNGELFF. CDR3 in DNA: TGTGCCAGCTCACCATTCCGACAGGGGATAGGAAACGGGGAGCTGTTTTTT. This chain joins TRBV18 and TRBJ2-2; 8 bases fit TRBD1. The V gene's germline CDR1 is KGHSH and CDR2 LQKENI. The CDR3 spans 17 residues. The J segment lost 7 bases and the V segment lost 2 bases, leaving 12 bases of the junction unmatched.

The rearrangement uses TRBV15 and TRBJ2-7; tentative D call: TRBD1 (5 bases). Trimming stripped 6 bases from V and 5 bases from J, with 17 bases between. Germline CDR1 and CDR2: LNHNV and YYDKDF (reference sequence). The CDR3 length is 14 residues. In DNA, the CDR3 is TGTGCCACCAGTATCTCCGCAGGGTCAAACGAGCAGTACTTC. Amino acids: CATSISAGSNEQYF.

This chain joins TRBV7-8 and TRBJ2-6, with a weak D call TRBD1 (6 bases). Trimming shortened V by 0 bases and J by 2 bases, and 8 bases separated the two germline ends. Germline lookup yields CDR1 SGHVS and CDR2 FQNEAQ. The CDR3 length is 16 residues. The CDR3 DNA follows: TGTGCCAGCAGCTTAGCCAGGGGCCCTGGGGCCAACGTCCTGACTTTC. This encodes CASSLARGPGANVLTF.

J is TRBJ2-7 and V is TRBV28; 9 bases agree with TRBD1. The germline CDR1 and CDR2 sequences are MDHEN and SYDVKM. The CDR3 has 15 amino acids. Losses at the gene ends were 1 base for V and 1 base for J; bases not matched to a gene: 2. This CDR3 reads CASSLSGQGSYEQYF. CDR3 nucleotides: TGTGCCAGCAGTTTATCGGGACAGGGTTCCTACGAGCAGTACTTC.

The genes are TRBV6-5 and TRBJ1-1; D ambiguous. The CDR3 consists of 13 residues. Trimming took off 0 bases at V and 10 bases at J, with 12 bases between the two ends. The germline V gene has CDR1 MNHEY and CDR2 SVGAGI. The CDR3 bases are TGTGCCAGCAGTTACTCGATTTACGAGGGAGCTTTCTTT. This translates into CASSYSIYEGAFF.

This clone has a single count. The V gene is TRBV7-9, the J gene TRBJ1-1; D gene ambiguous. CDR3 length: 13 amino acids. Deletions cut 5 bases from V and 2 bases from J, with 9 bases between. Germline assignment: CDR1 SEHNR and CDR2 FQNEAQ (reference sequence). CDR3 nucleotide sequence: TGTGCCAGCAGCGCCAATACTAACACTGAAGCTTTCTTT. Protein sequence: CASSANTNTEAFF.

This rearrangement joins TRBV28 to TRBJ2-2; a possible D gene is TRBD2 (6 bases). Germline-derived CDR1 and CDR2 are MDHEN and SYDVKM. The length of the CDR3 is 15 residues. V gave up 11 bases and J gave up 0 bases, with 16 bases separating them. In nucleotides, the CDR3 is TGTGCCGCGGGGTGGAGGGGCACGAACACCGGGGAGCTGTTTTTT. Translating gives CAAGWRGTNTGELFF. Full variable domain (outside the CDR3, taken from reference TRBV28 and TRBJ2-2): DVKVTQSSRYLVKRTGEKVFLECVQDMDHENMFWYRQDPGLGLRLIYFSYDVKMKEKGDIPEGYSVSREKKERFSLILESASTNQTSMYLCAAGWRGTNTGELFFGEGSRLTVL.

The CDR3 bases are TGTGCCAGCAGTTTTGTAGTGGCTAGCTCGGTGAACACAGATACGCAGTATTTT. This encodes CASSFVVASSVNTDTQYF. The chain couples TRBV27 to TRBJ2-3; TRBD2 might be the D (5 bases). Trimming left V 3 bases short and J 2 bases short, with 21 bases between. In germline, CDR1 is MNHEY, CDR2 SMNVEV (reference sequence). The CDR3 totals 18 residues.

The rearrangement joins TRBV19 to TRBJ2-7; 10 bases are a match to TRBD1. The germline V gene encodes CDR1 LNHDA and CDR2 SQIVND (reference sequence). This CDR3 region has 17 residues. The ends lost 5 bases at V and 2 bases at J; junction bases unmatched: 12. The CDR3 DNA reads TGTGCCAGTAGTCCCTTCCGGGGGACAGGGGACACCTACGAGCAGTACTTC. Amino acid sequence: CASSPFRGTGDTYEQYF.

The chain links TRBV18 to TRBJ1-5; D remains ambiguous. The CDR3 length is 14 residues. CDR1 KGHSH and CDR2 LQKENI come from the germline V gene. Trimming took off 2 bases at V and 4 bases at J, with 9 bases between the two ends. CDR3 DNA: TGTGCCAGCTCACCAGCGGGTGGGAATCAGCCCCAGCATTTT. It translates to CASSPAGGNQPQHF.

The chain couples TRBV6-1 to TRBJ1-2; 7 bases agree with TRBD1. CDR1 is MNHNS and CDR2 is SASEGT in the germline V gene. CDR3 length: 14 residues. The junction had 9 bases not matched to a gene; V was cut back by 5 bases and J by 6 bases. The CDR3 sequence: CASSIPPDRDGYTF. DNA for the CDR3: TGTGCCAGCAGTATCCCGCCCGACAGGGATGGCTACACCTTC.

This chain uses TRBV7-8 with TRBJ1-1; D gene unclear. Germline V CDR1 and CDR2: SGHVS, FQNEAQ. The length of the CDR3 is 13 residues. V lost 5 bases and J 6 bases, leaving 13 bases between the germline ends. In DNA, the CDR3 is TGTGCCAGCAGCCGAATAGACTGGGCTGAAGCTTTCTTT. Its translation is CASSRIDWAEAFF.

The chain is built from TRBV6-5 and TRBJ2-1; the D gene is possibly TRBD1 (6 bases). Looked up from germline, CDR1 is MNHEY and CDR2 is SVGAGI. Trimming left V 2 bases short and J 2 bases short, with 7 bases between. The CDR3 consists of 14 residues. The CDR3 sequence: CASSYRDTYNEQFF. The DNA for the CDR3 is TGTGCCAGCAGTTACCGGGACACCTACAATGAGCAGTTCTTC.

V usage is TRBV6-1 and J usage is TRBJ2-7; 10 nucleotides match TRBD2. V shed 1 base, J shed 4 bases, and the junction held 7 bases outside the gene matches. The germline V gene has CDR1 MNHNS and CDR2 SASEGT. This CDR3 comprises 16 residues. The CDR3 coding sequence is TGTGCCAGCAGTGAAGGACCTAGCGGGGGTACGTACGAGCAGTACTTC. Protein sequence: CASSEGPSGGTYEQYF.

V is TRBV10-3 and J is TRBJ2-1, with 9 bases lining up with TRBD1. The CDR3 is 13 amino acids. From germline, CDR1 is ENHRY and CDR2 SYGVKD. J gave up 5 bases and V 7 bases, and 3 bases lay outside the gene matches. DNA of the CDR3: TGTGCCATCACTTGGGACAGGGACAATGAGCAGTTCTTC. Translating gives CAITWDRDNEQFF.

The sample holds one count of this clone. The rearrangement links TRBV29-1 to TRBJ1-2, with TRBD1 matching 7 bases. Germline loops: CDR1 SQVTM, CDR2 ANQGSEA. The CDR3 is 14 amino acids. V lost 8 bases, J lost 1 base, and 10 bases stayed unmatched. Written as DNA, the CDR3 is TGCAGCTTCTACCGGGACAGTCGTAACTATGGCTACACCTTC. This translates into CSFYRDSRNYGYTF.

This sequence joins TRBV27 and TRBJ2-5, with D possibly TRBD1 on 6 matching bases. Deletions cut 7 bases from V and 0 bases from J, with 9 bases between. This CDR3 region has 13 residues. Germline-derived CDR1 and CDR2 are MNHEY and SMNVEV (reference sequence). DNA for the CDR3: TGTGCCAGCATGAGGGGGTACCAAGAGACCCAGTACTTC. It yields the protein CASMRGYQETQYF.

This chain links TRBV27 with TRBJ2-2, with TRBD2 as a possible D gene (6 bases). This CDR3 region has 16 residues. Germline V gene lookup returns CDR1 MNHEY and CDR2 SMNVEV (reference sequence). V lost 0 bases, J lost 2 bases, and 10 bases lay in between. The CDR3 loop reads CASSLSRAGNTGELFF. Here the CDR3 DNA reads TGTGCCAGCAGTTTATCGAGGGCGGGAAACACCGGGGAGCTGTTTTTT.

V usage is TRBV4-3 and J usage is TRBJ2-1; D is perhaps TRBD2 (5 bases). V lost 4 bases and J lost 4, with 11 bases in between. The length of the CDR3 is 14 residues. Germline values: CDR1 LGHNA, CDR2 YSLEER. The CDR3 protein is CASSRERRYNEQFF. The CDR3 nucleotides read TGCGCCAGCAGCCGGGAGCGGAGGTACAATGAGCAGTTCTTC.